The 13 T cell receptor beta chains below all came from one sample that was sequenced in a study of T cells in tumors after PD-1 blockade. TCRdb's copy holds only in-frame clones and misses some; the assay was immunoSEQ multiplex PCR. The sample lists around 60,000 clones, 80% occurring once. The sample here was PBMCs, taken before anti-PD-1 treatment. The source of these receptors is a human donor with basal cell carcinoma.

J is TRBJ2-2 and V is TRBV3-1 (or the pseudogene TRBV3-2), with D uncertain. Germline CDR1 and CDR2: LGHDT and YNNKEL (reference sequence). The V end lost 4 bases, the J end lost 3 bases, and 12 bases lay between the germline ends. CDR3 length equals 15 residues. CDR3: CASSPETGYTGELFF. The DNA of the CDR3 is TGTGCCAGCAGCCCCGAGACTGGGTACACCGGGGAGCTGTTTTTT.

V and J are TRBV4-1 and TRBJ1-2; 9 nucleotides match TRBD1. CDR1 is MGHRA and CDR2 is YSYEKL in the germline V gene. The CDR3 spans 16 residues. Trimming at V came to 3 bases and at J to 7 bases, leaving 12 bases not matched to a gene. DNA for the CDR3: TGCGCCAGCAGCCACCCGGGACAGGGTACCTCTGCTGGCTACACCTTC. It yields the protein CASSHPGQGTSAGYTF.

This chain connects TRBV6-5 to TRBJ2-1; 14 nucleotides align to TRBD2. The V gene's germline CDR1 is MNHEY and CDR2 SVGAGI. The trim removed 7 bases at V and 7 bases at J, leaving 6 bases unmatched. The CDR3 extends over 15 amino acids. The CDR3 loop is CASIWTSGGWNEQFF. In DNA, the CDR3 is TGTGCCAGCATCTGGACTAGCGGGGGGTGGAATGAGCAGTTCTTC.

The rearrangement joins TRBV6-5 to TRBJ1-3; D perhaps matches TRBD1 (5 bases). This CDR3 is built from 13 residues. Germline V gives CDR1 MNHEY, CDR2 SVGAGI. V was clipped by 4 bases and J by 10 bases, with 14 bases between them. The CDR3, as DNA: TGTGCCAGCAGTTCCCCGGGGGGTCAGACCATATATTTT. Translation: CASSSPGGQTIYF.

The chain links TRBV28 to TRBJ2-1; 7 nucleotides match TRBD1. V shed 6 bases and J 7 bases; nucleotides not matched to a gene: 18. Germline-derived CDR1 and CDR2 are MDHEN and SYDVKM. The CDR3 extends over 17 amino acids. CDR3 in DNA: TGTGCCAGCAGACGTCAGGGGGTTGTAAGTATTGGGAATGAGCAGTTCTTC. Its translation: CASRRQGVVSIGNEQFF.

Comment on this clone: A read error may produce the germline difference seen at one junction end. The chain is built from TRBV7-7 and TRBJ2-5; D ambiguous. The CDR3 spans 12 residues. In germline, CDR1 is SSHAT, CDR2 FNYEAQ (reference sequence). CDR3 coding DNA: TGTGCTAGCAGCTCCTCAGGAGAGACCCAGTACTTC. Translating gives CASSSSGETQYF.

The chain combines TRBV6-5 with TRBJ1-6; no definite D call. The CDR3 consists of 12 residues. CDR1 MNHEY and CDR2 SVGAGI come from the germline V gene. V dropped 2 bases and J dropped 7 bases, with 3 bases sitting between them. CDR3 nucleotide sequence: TGTGCCAGCAGTTACAGGAATTCACCCCTCCACTTT. Encoded protein: CASSYRNSPLHF.

V is TRBV5-6 and J is TRBJ1-2, with D possibly being TRBD1 (6 bases). Trimming took 4 bases from V and 1 from J, leaving 20 bases between them. The CDR3 totals 17 residues. Germline CDR1 reads SGHDT; CDR2 reads YYEEEE. The CDR3 nucleotides read TGTGCCAGCAGCCTCCCGGACTACAGGGCGCTTAACTATGGCTACACCTTC. The encoded protein is CASSLPDYRALNYGYTF.

V is TRBV7-2 and J is TRBJ2-7, with D hard to call. Trimming took off 5 bases at V and 2 bases at J, with 13 bases between the two ends. Germline V gene lookup returns CDR1 SGHTA and CDR2 FQGNSA. This CDR3 region has 14 residues. CDR3 in amino acids: CASSRNSATYEQYF. In nucleotides, the CDR3 is TGTGCCAGCAGCCGCAATTCTGCTACCTACGAGCAGTACTTC.

The CDR3 here is CASSSKRDTRTDTQYF. CDR3 coding DNA: TGTGCCAGCAGCTCCAAACGGGACACCCGCACAGATACGCAGTATTTT. The rearrangement links TRBV5-5 to TRBJ2-3, with D perhaps TRBD1 (6 bases). Germline CDR1 and CDR2: SGHKS and YYEKEE (reference sequence). Trimming stripped 3 bases from V and 1 base from J, with 15 bases between. CDR3 size: 16 residues.

The V call is TRBV4-1, the J call TRBJ2-6, with 13 bases identical to TRBD2. The CDR3 covers 19 residues. The germline gives CDR1 MGHRA, CDR2 YSYEKL. J was trimmed by 0 bases and V by 2 bases; bases with no gene match: 4. The CDR3 protein is CASSQIGLAGDSGANVLTF. The DNA for the CDR3 is TGCGCCAGCAGCCAAATAGGACTAGCGGGGGACTCTGGGGCCAACGTCCTGACTTTC.

The chain has TRBV12-3 or TRBV12-4 and TRBJ2-3; D gene unclear. V lost 3 bases, J lost 7 bases, and 11 bases lay in between. The CDR3 has 13 amino acids. CDR3 loop: CASSFERHYTQYF. The CDR3 coding sequence is TGTGCCAGCAGTTTTGAACGGCATTATACGCAGTATTTT.

The chain uses TRBV19 and TRBJ1-5; the D gene is possibly TRBD1 (5 bases). CDR3 length: 17 amino acids. Trimming left V 6 bases short and J 6 bases short, with 24 bases between. In germline, CDR1 is LNHDA, CDR2 SQIVND (reference sequence). CDR3 region: CASSAWPQVGMSQPQHF. DNA for the CDR3: TGTGCCAGTAGCGCCTGGCCACAGGTCGGAATGAGTCAGCCCCAGCATTTT.